This entry is about one T cell receptor (beta chain). The antigen is unknown. This CDR3 is built from 15 residues. Trimming removed 8 bases from V and 10 bases from J, with 23 bases in between. The data derive from a study of T-cell memory formation after mild COVID-19. Overall study: TCR clusters were largely donor specific. Notes on the study in general: The pre-infection memory compartment contained some responding clones, suggesting cross-reactive memory joined. Mainly in CM and EM were contracting CD4+ clones; CD8+ were in EMRA.

TCRdb re-analysed the 5' RACE reads in MiXCR, keeping a single row per CDR3 protein. The table shows roughly 350,000 distinct CDR3 sequences, with 25% to 30% occurring only once. The sequenced sample was PBMCs or a T cell subset sorted from them (not recorded which). This clonotype originated in an adult woman who had mild COVID-19 (a few samples of this study predate the infection). Cell type and time point are not known. The chain has TRBV12-3 or TRBV12-4 and TRBJ1-4; no reliable D call. CDR3 in amino acids: CASRVGADPAGKLFF. As DNA, the CDR3 is TGTGCCAGCCGCGTGGGTGCCGACCCCGCCGGAAAACTGTTTTTT.